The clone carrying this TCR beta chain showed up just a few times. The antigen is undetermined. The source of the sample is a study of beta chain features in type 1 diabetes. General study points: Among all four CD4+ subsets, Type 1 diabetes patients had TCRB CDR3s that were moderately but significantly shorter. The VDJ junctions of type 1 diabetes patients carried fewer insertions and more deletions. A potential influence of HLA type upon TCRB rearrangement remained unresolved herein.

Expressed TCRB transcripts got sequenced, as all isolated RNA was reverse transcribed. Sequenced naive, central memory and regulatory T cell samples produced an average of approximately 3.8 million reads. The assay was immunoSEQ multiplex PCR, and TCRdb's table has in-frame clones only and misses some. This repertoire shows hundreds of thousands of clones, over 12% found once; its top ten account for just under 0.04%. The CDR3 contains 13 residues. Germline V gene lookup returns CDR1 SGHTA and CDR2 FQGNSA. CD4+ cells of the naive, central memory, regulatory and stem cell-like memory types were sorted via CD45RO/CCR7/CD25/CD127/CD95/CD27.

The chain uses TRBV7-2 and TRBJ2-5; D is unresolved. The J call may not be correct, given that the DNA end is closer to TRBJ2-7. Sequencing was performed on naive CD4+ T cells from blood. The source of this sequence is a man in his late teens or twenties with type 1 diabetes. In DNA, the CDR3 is TGTGCCAGCAGCCTCCTGGCCGGGTACGAGCAGTACTTC. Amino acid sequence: CASSLLAGYEQYF.